One and the same sample provided the 14 T cell receptor beta chains below, sequenced in a study of radiation and T cells in renal cell carcinoma. Only in-frame clones appear in the TCRdb table, and some are missing; sequencing was by immunoSEQ multiplex PCR. The table records 45,000 to 65,000 clones, 65% to 85% of them present only once. Time point of the sample: baseline pretreatment blood. Treatment defined: 15 Gy SBRT to primary tumor, nephrectomy 4 weeks later. Source: blood, taken from a patient whose treatment included radiotherapy and nephrectomy. The receptor source for this set is a man in his fifties or sixties with renal cell carcinoma.

CDR3 amino acids: CASNERGIQGAEAFF. CDR3 bases: TGTGCCAGCAATGAACGGGGAATACAGGGTGCTGAAGCTTTCTTT. The chain employs TRBV9 and TRBJ1-1; D might be TRBD1 (6 bases). Germline CDR1 reads SGDLS; CDR2 reads YYNGEE. There are 15 residues in the CDR3. The V end was cut by 6 bases, the J end by 6 bases, with 21 bases between.

The chain joins TRBV19 to TRBJ2-2; 7 bases are shared with TRBD2. This CDR3 spans 13 amino acids. V shed 5 bases and J 6 bases; nucleotides not matched to a gene: 3. CDR1 is LNHDA and CDR2 is SQIVND in the germline V gene (reference sequence). CDR3 coding DNA: TGTGCCAGTAGTCAGCTAGCGGCCGGGGAGCTGTTTTTT. It encodes CASSQLAAGELFF.

The chain uses TRBV5-1 and TRBJ2-1, with D possibly matching TRBD2 (6 bases). V lost 4 bases and J 3 bases, leaving 14 bases between the germline ends. In germline, CDR1 is SGHRS, CDR2 YFSETQ. This CDR3 region has 15 residues. As DNA, the CDR3 is TGCGCCAGCAGCCCCGTAGCGGCCATCTACAATGAGCAGTTCTTC. It yields the protein CASSPVAAIYNEQFF.

The rearrangement joins TRBV4-1 to TRBJ2-3; D not certain. CDR3 length equals 17 residues. V dropped 0 bases and J dropped 1 base, with 14 bases sitting between them. Germline V gives CDR1 MGHRA, CDR2 YSYEKL. This chain's CDR3 is CASSQDPAHRGTDTQYF. The CDR3 DNA sequence: TGCGCCAGCAGCCAAGATCCGGCCCACCGTGGCACAGATACGCAGTATTTT.

Many counts were recorded for this clone. The rearrangement joins TRBV7-9 to TRBJ2-7, with D possibly matching TRBD2 (7 bases). Germline CDR1 is SEHNR and CDR2 is FQNEAQ (reference sequence). The CDR3 loop spans 15 amino acids. V gave up 1 base and J gave up 2 bases, with 12 bases separating them. CDR3 sequence (DNA): TGTGCCAGCAGCTTAGAGGCGGGGGCGGCCTACGAGCAGTACTTC. Translation: CASSLEAGAAYEQYF.

The rearrangement joins TRBV11-3 to TRBJ1-1; D unresolved. The CDR3 sequence is 12 residues long. The germline V and J ends were trimmed by 1 base and 4 bases, with 4 bases remaining between them. Germline assignment: CDR1 SGHNT and CDR2 YENEEA. CDR3 in DNA: TGTGCCAGCAGCTTAGGAACCACTGAAGCTTTCTTT. This codes for CASSLGTTEAFF.

The rearrangement links TRBV5-6 to TRBJ2-7, with a weak D call TRBD1 (5 bases). The germline CDR1 and CDR2 sequences are SGHDT and YYEEEE. This CDR3 region has 14 residues. V shed 0 bases and J shed 2 bases, with 9 bases lying between them. The DNA for the CDR3 is TGTGCCAGCAGCTTGGTGGGGCTGGCCTACGAGCAGTACTTC. Translation: CASSLVGLAYEQYF. The full variable domain, rest sourced from reference TRBV5-6 and TRBJ2-7, is DAGVTQSPTHLIKTRGQQVTLRCSPKSGHDTVSWYQQALGQGPQFIFQYYEEEERQRGNFPDRFSGHQFPNYSSELNVNALLLGDSALYLCASSLVGLAYEQYFGPGTRLTVT.

This chain links TRBV29-1 with TRBJ1-1; TRBD1 might be the D (5 bases). The CDR3 has 11 amino acids. The V end lost 4 bases, the J end lost 9 bases, and 12 bases lay between the germline ends. Germline loops: CDR1 SQVTM, CDR2 ANQGSEA. This chain's CDR3 is CSVGLGTKAFF. As DNA, the CDR3 is TGCAGCGTTGGTCTAGGGACCAAAGCTTTCTTT.

The chain combines TRBV5-6 with TRBJ1-5; possible D gene TRBD1, 6 bases. This CDR3 has 14 amino acids. Germline V lookup: CDR1 SGHDT, CDR2 YYEEEE. Trimming left V 3 bases short and J 5 bases short, with 12 bases between. CDR3 nucleotides: TGTGCCAGCAGCTCCCGAGGACAGTATCAGCCCCAGCATTTT. Translating gives CASSSRGQYQPQHF.

V usage is TRBV11-2 and J usage is TRBJ1-1, with D unclear. V was clipped by 5 bases and J by 1 base, with 8 bases between them. The CDR3 sequence is 13 residues long. The germline CDR1 and CDR2 sequences are SGHAT and FQNNGV. In nucleotides, the CDR3 is TGTGCCAGCAGCCCGAGTGGGAACACTGAAGCTTTCTTT. It specifies CASSPSGNTEAFF.

The J gene is TRBJ2-5, the V gene TRBV4-1; D is perhaps TRBD1 or TRBD2 (5 bases each). The germline CDR1 and CDR2 sequences are MGHRA and YSYEKL. Trimming took off 1 base at V and 4 bases at J, with 13 bases between the two ends. The CDR3 runs to 15 residues. In nucleotides, the CDR3 is TGCGCCAGCAGCCAAGTGTTCAGGGACCGAGAGACCCAGTACTTC. This codes for CASSQVFRDRETQYF.

The rearrangement joins TRBV19 to TRBJ2-3, with D possibly being TRBD2 (5 bases). Germline assignment: CDR1 LNHDA and CDR2 SQIVND (reference sequence). CDR3 length equals 14 residues. V lost 7 bases and J 5 bases, leaving 16 bases between the germline ends. The CDR3 sequence: CASTEGAPGDTQYF. The CDR3 DNA reads TGTGCCAGTACCGAGGGAGCCCCGGGAGATACGCAGTATTTT.

This clone has just a few counts. The chain links TRBV30 to TRBJ1-1; D is possibly TRBD1 (6 bases). Trimming left V 4 bases short and J 4 bases short, with 25 bases between. This CDR3 comprises 17 residues. Germline values: CDR1 GTSNPN, CDR2 SVGIG (reference sequence). The CDR3 DNA follows: TGTGCCTGGAAGATTGCCGGCGGGGGGCGAAGTTCCACTGAAGCTTTCTTT. Translation: CAWKIAGGGRSSTEAFF.

The chain couples TRBV5-4 to TRBJ2-1; perhaps TRBD1 as D (6 bases). Germline CDR1 reads SGHNT; CDR2 reads YYREEE (reference sequence). V was pared by 1 base and J by 0 bases, with 11 bases between. CDR3 length: 16 amino acids. CDR3 sequence (DNA): TGTGCCAGCAGCTTGCAAGGGGGTTTCTCCTACAATGAGCAGTTCTTC. It encodes CASSLQGGFSYNEQFF. The variable domain in full, completed from reference TRBV5-4 and TRBJ2-1, reads ETGVTQSPTHLIKTRGQQVTLRCSSQSGHNTVSWYQQALGQGPQFIFQYYREEENGRGNFPPRFSGLQFPNYSSELNVNALELDDSALYLCASSLQGGFSYNEQFFGPGTRLTVL.